This T cell receptor (beta chain) was profiled in a study of cytomegalovirus exposure and HLA in healthy donors. Germline V CDR1 and CDR2: SGHRS, YFSETQ. This CDR3 is built from 15 residues. V shed 0 bases and J shed 3 bases, with 13 bases lying between them. Sampled while nominally healthy, donors likely had unrecorded immune exposures. Use of 60 Vbeta and 13 Jbeta primers characterized the PCR. Libraries were prepared by immunoSEQ multiplex PCR; TCRdb keeps only in-frame clonotypes and omits some of them. The sample holds roughly 120,000 clones, 65% to 85% seen once. In regard to this clone: A read error is likely, as this CDR3 ends without the conserved phenylalanine or tryptophan.

This TCR was recovered from a man between 50 and 59 years old in good health and CMV-seronegative. Sequences were obtained from PBMCs. V usage is TRBV5-1 and J usage is TRBJ2-7; D might be TRBD2 (6 bases). This CDR3 reads CASSLASGLRYEQYL. CDR3 DNA sequence: TGCGCCAGCAGCTTGGCCTCGGGACTCCGCTACGAGCAGTACCTC.